These 20 T cell receptor beta chains share one sample of origin, sequenced in a study of T cell clonotyping in hematopoietic cell transplantation. Sequenced by immunoSEQ multiplex PCR; TCRdb stores in-frame clones only, minus some. The profile shows approximately 80,000 clones, almost 97% of them singletons. Sample time point: recipient sample about 28 days before transplant, after cytoreduction. Sequencing used peripheral blood mononuclear cells, obtained before stem cell transplant. The receptor set was obtained from a woman between 45 and 60 years old with acute myeloid leukemia. Some clones in this sample may be carry-over from other donors' samples.

This chain joins TRBV5-1 and TRBJ1-3; D is unclear. Trimming pared 3 bases from V and 0 bases from J, leaving 13 bases between. Germline-derived CDR1 and CDR2 are SGHRS and YFSETQ. This CDR3 contains 16 residues. The CDR3 is CASSSDPTLSGNTIYF. The CDR3 DNA sequence: TGCGCCAGCAGCTCCGACCCGACCCTCTCTGGAAACACCATATATTTT. Full variable domain (missing parts from reference TRBV5-1 and TRBJ1-3): KAGVTQTPRYLIKTRGQQVTLSCSPISGHRSVSWYQQTPGQGLQFLFEYFSETQRNKGNFPGRFSGRQFSNSRSEMNVSTLELGDSALYLCASSSDPTLSGNTIYFGEGSWLTVV.

CDR3 coding DNA: TGTGCCAGCAGTTTCCGGGCTACGCAGTATTTT. Translated: CASSFRATQYF. The chain combines TRBV28 with TRBJ2-3; D gene unclear. Germline V gene sequence: CDR1 MDHEN, CDR2 SYDVKM. V was shortened by 3 bases and J by 8 bases, with 6 bases between the two germline ends. The CDR3 extends over 11 amino acids.

The V gene is TRBV7-9, the J gene TRBJ1-1; D is unresolved. Germline CDR1 reads SEHNR; CDR2 reads FQNEAQ (reference sequence). V was shortened by 3 bases and J by 0 bases, with 8 bases between the two germline ends. The length of the CDR3 is 14 residues. The CDR3, as DNA: TGTGCCAGCAGCTTCTTCAACCTGAACACTGAAGCTTTCTTT. This codes for CASSFFNLNTEAFF.

The J gene is TRBJ1-1, the V gene TRBV10-2; D not resolved. The CDR3 length is 14 residues. Trimming removed 5 bases from V and 8 bases from J, with 18 bases in between. Germline CDR1 reads WSHSY; CDR2 reads SAAADI. CDR3 residues: CASSQDAINAEAFF. The CDR3 nucleotides are TGCGCCAGCAGTCAAGACGCTATAAATGCCGAAGCTTTCTTT.

This CDR3 is CASSPTVYAVSNQPQHF. The CDR3 DNA follows: TGTGCCAGTAGCCCGACAGTTTACGCTGTTAGCAATCAGCCCCAGCATTTT. The chain joins TRBV19 to TRBJ1-5; a weak D match, TRBD1 (5 bases). Germline V gene lookup returns CDR1 LNHDA and CDR2 SQIVND (reference sequence). The V and J ends lost 6 bases and 0 bases respectively, with 18 bases between them. The CDR3 is 17 residues long.

The gene calls are TRBV5-6 and TRBJ2-1; no reliable D call. Trimming stripped 5 bases from V and 0 bases from J, with 12 bases between. The V gene's germline CDR1 is SGHDT and CDR2 YYEEEE. CDR3 size: 15 residues. CDR3 protein: CASRPGGNSYNEQFF. The DNA of the CDR3 is TGTGCCAGCAGACCAGGCGGAAACTCCTACAATGAGCAGTTCTTC. The full variable domain, in which reference TRBV5-6 and TRBJ2-1 provide the parts outside the CDR3, is DAGVTQSPTHLIKTRGQQVTLRCSPKSGHDTVSWYQQALGQGPQFIFQYYEEEERQRGNFPDRFSGHQFPNYSSELNVNALLLGDSALYLCASRPGGNSYNEQFFGPGTRLTVL.

V and J are TRBV30 and TRBJ2-3; perhaps D is TRBD1 or TRBD2 (5 bases each). Looked up from germline, CDR1 is GTSNPN and CDR2 is SVGIG (reference sequence). Trimming shortened V by 4 bases and J by 2 bases, and 13 bases separated the two germline ends. The CDR3 is 14 residues long. The CDR3 loop is CAWITGRFTDTQYF. CDR3 DNA: TGTGCCTGGATCACGGGGCGGTTCACAGATACGCAGTATTTT.

This chain connects TRBV29-1 to TRBJ2-1, with unresolved D. There are 13 residues in the CDR3. The germline gives CDR1 SQVTM, CDR2 ANQGSEA. The ends were cut back, 3 bases at V and 5 bases at J, with 11 bases in the middle. The CDR3 bases are TGCAGCGTTGAGCAGGTACCAAACAATGAGCAGTTCTTC. Translated: CSVEQVPNNEQFF.

The rearrangement joins TRBV6-5 to TRBJ1-1; D is perhaps TRBD1 (5 bases). Germline CDR1 is MNHEY and CDR2 is SVGAGI. There are 13 residues in the CDR3. V was clipped by 6 bases and J by 3 bases, with 11 bases between them. CDR3 nucleotides: TGTGCCAGCAGGGGGGGTCCATACACTGAAGCTTTCTTT. Its translation: CASRGGPYTEAFF.

This clone came up once. The rearrangement joins TRBV7-6 to TRBJ2-7; the D gene is possibly TRBD1 (6 bases). This CDR3 contains 12 residues. CDR1 SGHVS and CDR2 FNYEAQ come from the germline V gene. V lost 4 bases and J lost 6, with 10 bases in between. CDR3 loop: CASSSTGSEQYF. The DNA of the CDR3 is TGTGCCAGCAGCTCTACAGGGTCCGAGCAGTACTTC.

The CDR3 DNA reads TGCAGCGCTGGGGACCTAGAGGGCACAGATACGCAGTATTTT. Translated: CSAGDLEGTDTQYF. The chain carries TRBV29-1 and TRBJ2-3, with D possibly being TRBD1 or TRBD2 (5 bases each). Germline V gene data show CDR1 as SQVTM and CDR2 as ANQGSEA. The CDR3 runs to 14 residues. Trimming stripped 7 bases from V and 1 base from J, with 15 bases between.

The CDR3 spells CASTQSGITNNEQFF. CDR3 nucleotide sequence: TGTGCCAGCACCCAAAGCGGGATTACCAACAATGAGCAGTTCTTC. The V and J genes are TRBV7-9 and TRBJ2-1; 7 bases are shared with TRBD2. The V gene's germline CDR1 is SEHNR and CDR2 FQNEAQ (reference sequence). The CDR3 is 15 residues long. Trimming cost V 7 bases and J 5 bases; bases outside gene matches: 11.

The V call is TRBV6-1, the J call TRBJ1-4; 7 bases map to TRBD1. V gave up 2 bases and J gave up 6 bases; unmatched junction bases: 9. The CDR3 loop spans 16 amino acids. The germline gives CDR1 MNHNS, CDR2 SASEGT. CDR3 loop: CASSESRTGVDEKLFF. For the CDR3, the DNA is TGTGCCAGCAGTGAATCCCGGACAGGTGTGGATGAAAAACTGTTTTTT.

The chain links TRBV25-1 to TRBJ2-2; D may be TRBD1 (6 bases). V was trimmed by 2 bases and J by 4 bases, leaving 11 bases between them. Per germline, CDR1 MGHDK and CDR2 SYGVNS. The CDR3 spans 15 residues. Written as DNA, the CDR3 is TGTGCCAGCAGTGAACCAGGGGTTCCCACCGGGGAGCTGTTTTTT. Encoded protein: CASSEPGVPTGELFF.

The gene calls are TRBV2 and TRBJ1-1, with a possible D match to TRBD1 (6 bases). The germline V gene encodes CDR1 SNHLY and CDR2 FYNNEI. V was cut by 6 bases and J by 0 bases, with 11 bases left in between. This CDR3 comprises 14 residues. This CDR3 reads CASSYRAMNTEAFF. CDR3 in DNA: TGTGCCAGCAGCTACAGGGCTATGAACACTGAAGCTTTCTTT.

The chain uses TRBV10-3 and TRBJ2-7, with TRBD1 matching 9 bases. With V trimmed by 7 bases and J by 5 bases, 9 bases remained unmatched. The germline V gene encodes CDR1 ENHRY and CDR2 SYGVKD. This CDR3 region has 14 residues. The CDR3 protein is CAINGGTGPHEQYF. The CDR3 DNA reads TGTGCCATCAATGGCGGGACAGGGCCCCACGAGCAGTACTTC.

This sequence joins TRBV19 and TRBJ2-7, with TRBD1 matching over 10 bases. Germline V lookup: CDR1 LNHDA, CDR2 SQIVND (reference sequence). Trimming removed 5 bases from V and 3 bases from J; junction bases left unmatched: 7. This CDR3 is 15 amino acids long. CDR3 DNA sequence: TGTGCCAGTAGTGCTCTCCGGGACAGGGGCTACGAGCAGTACTTC. Amino acid sequence: CASSALRDRGYEQYF.

The genes are TRBV27 and TRBJ1-2; 8 bases are shared with TRBD1. There are 15 residues in the CDR3. The germline gives CDR1 MNHEY, CDR2 SMNVEV (reference sequence). V lost 5 bases and J lost 2; bases outside the gene matches: 7. CDR3: CASSALQGANYGYTF. CDR3 sequence (DNA): TGTGCCAGCAGTGCACTGCAGGGGGCCAACTATGGCTACACCTTC.

The rearrangement links TRBV7-6 to TRBJ2-7; D is unresolved. Germline values: CDR1 SGHVS, CDR2 FNYEAQ. V was shortened by 5 bases and J by 0 bases, with 5 bases between the two germline ends. This CDR3 is built from 12 residues. CDR3 region: CASSGPSYEQYF. The CDR3, as DNA: TGTGCCAGCAGCGGACCCTCCTACGAGCAGTACTTC.

In this sample, this clone turned up a few times. The chain couples TRBV7-2 to TRBJ1-2; TRBD1 agrees at 7 bases. J lost 0 bases, V lost 3 bases, and 4 bases had no gene match. The CDR3 sequence is 15 residues long. CDR1 and CDR2 (germline): SGHTA, FQGNSA. This CDR3 reads CASSFRDRTNYGYTF. In nucleotides, the CDR3 is TGTGCCAGCAGCTTCCGGGACAGAACTAACTATGGCTACACCTTC.